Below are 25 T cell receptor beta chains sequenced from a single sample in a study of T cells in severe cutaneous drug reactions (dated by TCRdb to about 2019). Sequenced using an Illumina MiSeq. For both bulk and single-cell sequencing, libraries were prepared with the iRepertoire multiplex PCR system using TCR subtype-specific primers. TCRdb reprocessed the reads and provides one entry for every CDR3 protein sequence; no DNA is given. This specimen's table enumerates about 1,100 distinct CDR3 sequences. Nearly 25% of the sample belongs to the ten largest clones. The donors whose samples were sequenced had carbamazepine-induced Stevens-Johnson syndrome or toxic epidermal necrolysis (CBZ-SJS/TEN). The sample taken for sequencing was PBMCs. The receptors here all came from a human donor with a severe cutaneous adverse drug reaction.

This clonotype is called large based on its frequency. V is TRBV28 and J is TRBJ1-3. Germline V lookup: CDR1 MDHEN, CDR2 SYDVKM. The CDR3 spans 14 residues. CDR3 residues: CASSLQGAGNTIYF.

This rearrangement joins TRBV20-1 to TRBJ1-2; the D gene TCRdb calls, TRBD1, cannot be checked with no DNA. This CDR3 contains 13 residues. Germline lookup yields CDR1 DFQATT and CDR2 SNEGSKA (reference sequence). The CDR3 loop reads CSARESQGFGYTF.

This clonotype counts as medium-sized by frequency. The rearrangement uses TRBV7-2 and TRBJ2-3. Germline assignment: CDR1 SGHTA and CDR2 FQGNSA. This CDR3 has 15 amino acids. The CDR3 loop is CASSLSGTSTDTQYF.

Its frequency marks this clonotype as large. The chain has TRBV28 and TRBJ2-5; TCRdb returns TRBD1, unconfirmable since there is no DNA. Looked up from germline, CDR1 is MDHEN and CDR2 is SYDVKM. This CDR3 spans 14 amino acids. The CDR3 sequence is CASSPPRGRETQYF.

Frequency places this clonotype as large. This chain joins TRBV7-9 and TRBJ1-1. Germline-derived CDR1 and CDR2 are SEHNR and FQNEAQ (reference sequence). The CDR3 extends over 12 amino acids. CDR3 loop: CASIIGDTEAFF.

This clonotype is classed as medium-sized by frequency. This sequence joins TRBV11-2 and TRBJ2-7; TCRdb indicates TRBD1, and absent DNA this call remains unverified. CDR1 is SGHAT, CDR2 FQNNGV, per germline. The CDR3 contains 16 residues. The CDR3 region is CASSSIPLSGSYEQYF.

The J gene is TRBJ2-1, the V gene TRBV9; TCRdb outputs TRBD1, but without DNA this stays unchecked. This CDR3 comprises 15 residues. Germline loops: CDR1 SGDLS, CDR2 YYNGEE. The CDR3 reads CASSPSTQGGDEQFF.

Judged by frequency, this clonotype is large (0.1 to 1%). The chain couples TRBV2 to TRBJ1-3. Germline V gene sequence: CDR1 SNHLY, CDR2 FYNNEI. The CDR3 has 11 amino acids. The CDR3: CASRFGNTIYF.

The CDR3 spells CAVFTYNEQFF. This chain connects TRBV7-6 to TRBJ2-1. CDR1 and CDR2 (germline): SGHVS, FNYEAQ. There are 11 residues in the CDR3.

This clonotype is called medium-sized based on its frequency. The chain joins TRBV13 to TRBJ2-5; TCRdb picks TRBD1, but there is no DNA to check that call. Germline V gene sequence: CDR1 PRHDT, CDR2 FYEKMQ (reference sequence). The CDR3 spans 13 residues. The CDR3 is CASSLQGIETQYF.

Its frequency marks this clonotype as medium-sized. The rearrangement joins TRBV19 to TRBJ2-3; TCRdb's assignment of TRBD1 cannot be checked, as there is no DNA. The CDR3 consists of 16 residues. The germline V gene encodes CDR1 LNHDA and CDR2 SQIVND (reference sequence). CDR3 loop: CASSPTPQGAVDTQYF.

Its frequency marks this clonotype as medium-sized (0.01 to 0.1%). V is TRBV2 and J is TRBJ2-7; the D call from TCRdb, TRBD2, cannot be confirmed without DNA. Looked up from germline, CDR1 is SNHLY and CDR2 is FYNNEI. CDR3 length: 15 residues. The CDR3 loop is CASSEVLAGAYEQYF.

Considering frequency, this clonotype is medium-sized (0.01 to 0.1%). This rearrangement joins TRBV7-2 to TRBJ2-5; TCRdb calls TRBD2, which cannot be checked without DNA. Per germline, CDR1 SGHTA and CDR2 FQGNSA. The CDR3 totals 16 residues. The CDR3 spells CASSLVLTSGRETQYF.

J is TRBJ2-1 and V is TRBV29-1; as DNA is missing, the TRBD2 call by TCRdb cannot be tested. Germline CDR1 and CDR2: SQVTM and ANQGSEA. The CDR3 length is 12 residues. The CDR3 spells CSVGWGVNEQFF.

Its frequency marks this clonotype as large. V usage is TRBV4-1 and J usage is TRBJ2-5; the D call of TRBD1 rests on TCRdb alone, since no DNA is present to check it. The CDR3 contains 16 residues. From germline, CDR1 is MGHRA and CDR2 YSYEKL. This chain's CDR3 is CASSQDQGPGRETQYF.

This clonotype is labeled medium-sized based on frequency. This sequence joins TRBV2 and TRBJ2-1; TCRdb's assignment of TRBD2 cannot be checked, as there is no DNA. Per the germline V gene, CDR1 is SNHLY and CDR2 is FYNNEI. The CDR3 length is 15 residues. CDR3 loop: CASSPGSGGGNEQFF.

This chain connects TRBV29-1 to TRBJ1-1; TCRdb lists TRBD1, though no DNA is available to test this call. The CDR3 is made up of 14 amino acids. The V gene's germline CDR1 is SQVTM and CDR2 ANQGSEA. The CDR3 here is CSARLGQANTEAFF.

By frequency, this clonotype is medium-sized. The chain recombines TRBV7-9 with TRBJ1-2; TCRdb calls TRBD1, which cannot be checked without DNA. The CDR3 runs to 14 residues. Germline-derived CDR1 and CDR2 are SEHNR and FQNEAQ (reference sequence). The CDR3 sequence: CASSPERGQNGYTF.

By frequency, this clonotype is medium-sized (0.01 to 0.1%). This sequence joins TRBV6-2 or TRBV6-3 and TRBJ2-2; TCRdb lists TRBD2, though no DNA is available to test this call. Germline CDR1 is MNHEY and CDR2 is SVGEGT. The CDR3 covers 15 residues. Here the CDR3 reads CASRRTSANTGELFF.

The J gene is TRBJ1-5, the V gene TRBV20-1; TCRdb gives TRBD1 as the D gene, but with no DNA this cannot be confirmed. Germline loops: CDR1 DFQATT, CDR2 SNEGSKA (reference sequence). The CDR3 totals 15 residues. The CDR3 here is CSARGPSLVNQPQHF.

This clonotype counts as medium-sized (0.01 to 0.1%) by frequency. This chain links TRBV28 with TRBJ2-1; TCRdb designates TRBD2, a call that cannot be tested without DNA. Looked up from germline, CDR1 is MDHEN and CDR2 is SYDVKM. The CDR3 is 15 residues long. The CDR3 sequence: CASSKTSGRADEQFF.

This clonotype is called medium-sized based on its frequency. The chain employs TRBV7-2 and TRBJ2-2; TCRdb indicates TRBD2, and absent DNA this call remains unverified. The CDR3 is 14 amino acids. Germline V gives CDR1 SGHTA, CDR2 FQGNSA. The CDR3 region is CASRGLPSSGELFF. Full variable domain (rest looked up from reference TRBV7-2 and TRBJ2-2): GAGVSQSPSNKVTEKGKDVELRCDPISGHTALYWYRQSLGQGLEFLIYFQGNSAPDKSGLPSDRFSAERTGGSVSTLTIQRTQQEDSAVYLCASRGLPSSGELFFGEGSRLTVL.

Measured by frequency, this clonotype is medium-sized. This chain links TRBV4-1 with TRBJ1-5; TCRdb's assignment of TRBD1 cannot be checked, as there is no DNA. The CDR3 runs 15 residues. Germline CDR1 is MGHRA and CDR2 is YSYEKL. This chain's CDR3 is CASSQEGQGFQPQHF.

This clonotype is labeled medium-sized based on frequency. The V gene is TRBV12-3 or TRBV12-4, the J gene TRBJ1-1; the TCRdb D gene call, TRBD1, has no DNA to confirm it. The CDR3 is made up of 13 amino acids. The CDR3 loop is CASSVGQGTEAFF.

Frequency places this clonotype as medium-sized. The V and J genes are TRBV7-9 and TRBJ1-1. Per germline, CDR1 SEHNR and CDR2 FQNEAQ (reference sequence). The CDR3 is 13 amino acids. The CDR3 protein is CASSSHEDTEAFF.